This T cell receptor beta chain was identified in a study of technical replicates of blood from a handful of donors. This clone has just one count. Sequenced by immunoSEQ multiplex PCR; TCRdb stores in-frame clones only, minus some. The table lists about 100,000 clones, about 96% of them singletons. Germline V gene lookup returns CDR1 GTSNPN and CDR2 SVGIG (reference sequence). Trimming took off 4 bases at V and 4 bases at J, with 23 bases between the two ends. This CDR3 comprises 16 residues. The chain is built from TRBV30 and TRBJ2-7; no definite D call. The source material was T cells isolated from PBMCs. The TCR comes from a human donor in good health. The CDR3 loop reads CAWTALGQVNLYEQYF. The CDR3 nucleotides read TGTGCCTGGACTGCTCTAGGTCAAGTGAATTTATACGAGCAGTACTTC.